The T cell receptor beta chain described here comes from a study of CD8 T cells in Susac syndrome. General study findings and limits: Susac syndrome CD8+ repertoires were clonally expanded, most strongly in CD8+ TEMRA cells.

cDNA came from about 0.5 to 1 ug RNA primed by random hexamers. An immunoSEQ multiplex PCR amplified TCR beta CDR3 over 54 Vbeta and 13 Jbeta. TCRdb ran MiXCR on the immunoSEQ multiplex PCR reads and lists one entry per CDR3 protein. The sample has 1,500 or so distinct CDR3 sequences; around three fifths are singletons. When TEMRA cells were sorted, memory subsets were defined by CD27 and CD45RA staining. V lost 8 bases and J 6 bases, leaving 20 bases between the germline ends. Germline V CDR1 and CDR2: SQVTM, ANQGSEA. This CDR3 spans 13 amino acids. Turning to this clonotype: Its antigen is as yet unknown.

The chain joins TRBV29-1 to TRBJ2-7; D is perhaps TRBD1 or TRBD2 (5 bases each). The sample comprised CD8+ TEMRA cells from PBMCs. Subset defined: FACS-sorted terminally differentiated effector memory CD8+ T cells re-expressing CD45RA (CD8+ TEMRA). This clonotype was sampled from a human donor with Susac syndrome. The CDR3 sequence is CSTTGTTTCEQYF. CDR3 DNA: TGCAGCACGACCGGGACCACGACGTGCGAGCAGTACTTC.